Listed below are T cell receptor beta chains from one sample, sequenced in a study of blood T cell repertoires in COVID-19. Assay: immunoSEQ multiplex PCR; the TCRdb copy retains only in-frame clones and omits some. The repertoire has a few hundred thousand clones, about nine tenths of them found once; the top ten carry over 7.5%. Source material: peripheral blood. All receptors come from a man aged 40-49 years who had recovered from COVID-19. Both conserved end residues are part of each CDR3. Each record gives: CDR3 protein, CDR3 DNA, clone size, D gene, V gene, J gene. D genes are given only for firm matches. Not every row has a clone size; where given, it reads once, few, many or a size class.

CASSLGRVLAPTGELFF	TGTGCCAGCAGCTTAGGGCGGGTACTAGCGCCCACCGGGGAGCTGTTTTTT	once	TRBD2	TRBV11-2	TRBJ2-2
CASSPLWGGSGNEQFF	TGTGCCAGCTCACCCCTATGGGGGGGCTCGGGGAATGAGCAGTTCTTC	.	.	TRBV18	TRBJ2-1
CASSQPGQGTQYF	TGTGCCAGCAGTCAACCGGGACAGGGGACTCAGTACTTC	.	TRBD1	TRBV6-5	TRBJ2-4
CASSFHRGMNTEAFF	TGTGCCAGCAGTTTCCACAGGGGAATGAACACTGAAGCTTTCTTT	.	TRBD1	TRBV6-5	TRBJ1-1
CASSSGVQETQYF	TGTGCCAGCAGCTCCGGGGTCCAAGAGACCCAGTACTTC	.	.	TRBV27	TRBJ2-5
CASSLTRDSYSGNTIYF	TGTGCCAGCAGCCTTACCCGGGACAGTTACTCTGGAAACACCATATATTTT	.	TRBD1	TRBV7-2	TRBJ1-3
CASSVEGAVGELFF	TGTGCCAGCAGCGTAGAGGGAGCGGTCGGGGAGCTGTTTTTT	.	.	TRBV9	TRBJ2-2
CASSVGQVGDLTDTQYF	TGTGCCAGCAGCGTAGGGCAGGTAGGCGATTTGACAGATACGCAGTATTTT	.	.	TRBV9	TRBJ2-3
CASSYRSSGTGYEQYF	TGCGCCAGCAGTTACCGTTCATCCGGGACAGGGTACGAGCAGTACTTC	.	TRBD1	TRBV5-1	TRBJ2-7
CASSQDLGREQYF	TGTGCCAGCAGCCAAGATCTGGGGCGCGAGCAGTACTTC	.	.	TRBV4-2	TRBJ2-7
CSASRLAGSGELFF	TGCAGTGCTAGTAGGCTAGCTGGATCCGGGGAGCTGTTTTTT	.	.	TRBV20-1	TRBJ2-2
CASSFYRGGAEQYF	TGCGCCAGCAGCTTTTACAGGGGTGGGGCCGAGCAGTACTTC	.	TRBD1	TRBV5-1	TRBJ2-7
CASSLVGGLYNEQFF	TGTGCCAGCAGCTTAGTCGGCGGGCTTTACAATGAGCAGTTCTTC	.	.	TRBV7-2	TRBJ2-1
CATSDTRQGGNTGELFF	TGTGCCACCAGTGATACCCGACAGGGAGGGAACACCGGGGAGCTGTTTTTT	.	.	TRBV24-1	TRBJ2-2
CSALGLGGYEQYF	TGCAGCGCCCTAGGACTAGGGGGCTACGAGCAGTACTTC	.	.	TRBV29-1	TRBJ2-7
CATQRGLGEKLFF	TGTGCCACCCAGCGGGGTCTGGGTGAAAAACTGTTTTTT	.	.	TRBV6-5	TRBJ1-4
CASSEYSGGPNYGYTF	TGTGCCAGCAGTGAATATAGCGGGGGACCTAACTATGGCTACACCTTC	.	.	TRBV25-1	TRBJ1-2
CASSFNGREQYF	TGTGCCAGCAGCTTTAATGGGCGCGAGCAGTACTTC	.	.	TRBV7-3	TRBJ2-7
CASSYVAARRAFF	TGTGCCAGCAGTTACGTTGCCGCGAGGCGAGCTTTCTTT	.	.	TRBV6-2/TRBV6-3	TRBJ1-1
CASSQGLYEQYF	TGTGCCAGCAGCCAAGGACTCTACGAGCAGTACTTC	.	.	TRBV3-1/TRBV3-2	TRBJ2-7
CASSIRIEDTQYF	TGTGCCAGCAGTATCAGGATAGAAGATACGCAGTATTTT	.	.	TRBV6-2/TRBV6-3	TRBJ2-3
CASSVDGGSNQPQHF	TGTGCCAGCAGCGTTGACGGGGGTAGCAATCAGCCCCAGCATTTT	.	.	TRBV9	TRBJ1-5
CASSLSGADGELFF	TGTGCCAGCAGTCTTAGCGGGGCGGACGGGGAGCTGTTTTTT	.	TRBD2	TRBV6-6	TRBJ2-2
CASSVAAGYQETQYF	TGTGCCAGCAGCGTAGCGGCCGGGTACCAAGAGACCCAGTACTTC	.	.	TRBV9	TRBJ2-5
CASSHLSSRGQNYGYTF	TGTGCCAGCAGCCACCTATCCTCCCGGGGACAGAACTATGGCTACACCTTC	.	TRBD1	TRBV11-2	TRBJ1-2
CASSLGSAGDTGELFF	TGTGCCAGCAGCTTAGGATCCGCGGGAGACACCGGGGAGCTGTTTTTT	.	TRBD2	TRBV7-8	TRBJ2-2
CASSPEPAITDTQYF	TGTGCCAGCTCACCAGAACCCGCTATCACAGATACGCAGTATTTT	once	.	TRBV18	TRBJ2-3
CASSFTSGTFEQYF	TGTGCCAGTAGTTTCACTAGCGGGACGTTCGAGCAGTACTTC	few	TRBD2	TRBV19	TRBJ2-7
CASSLKGGTEAFF	TGTGCCAGCAGCTTAAAAGGAGGGACTGAAGCTTTCTTT	.	.	TRBV7-7	TRBJ1-1
CATRGQANHRPNQPQHF	TGTGCCACCAGGGGACAGGCCAACCACAGGCCTAATCAGCCCCAGCATTTT	.	TRBD1	TRBV24-1	TRBJ1-5
CTSSLGSGDPSHEQYF	TGCACCAGCAGCCTTGGTAGCGGGGACCCGTCCCACGAGCAGTACTTC	.	.	TRBV1	TRBJ2-7
CAIGTGERINQPQHF	TGTGCCATCGGGACAGGGGAGAGGATCAATCAGCCCCAGCATTTT	.	TRBD1	TRBV10-3	TRBJ1-5
CASSPGGAGTQYF	TGTGCCAGCAGCCCCGGGGGGGCAGGTACGCAGTATTTT	few	TRBD2	TRBV7-9	TRBJ2-3
CASPKPKGTSGIRYEQYF	TGCGCCAGCCCCAAGCCGAAGGGGACTAGCGGGATTCGGTACGAGCAGTACTTC	.	TRBD2	TRBV23-1	TRBJ2-7
CASSPLSSGRSEQYF	TGTGCCAGCAGCCCTCTCTCTAGCGGGAGAAGCGAGCAGTACTTC	.	TRBD2	TRBV7-9	TRBJ2-7
CASSPFNGNKRELPYEQYF	TGTGCCAGTAGTCCCTTTAACGGCAATAAGCGGGAGCTCCCCTACGAGCAGTACTTC	.	TRBD2	TRBV19	TRBJ2-7
CASSTRGGVHEQFF	TGTGCCAGCTCAACAAGGGGGGGGGTCCATGAGCAGTTCTTC	.	.	TRBV18	TRBJ2-1
CASSLVSGTRAGAQYF	TGTGCCAGCAGCTTGGTGTCGGGAACCCGGGCAGGAGCGCAGTATTTT	once	.	TRBV5-4	TRBJ2-3
CASSEWGRGYEQYF	TGTGCCAGCAGTGAATGGGGCAGGGGCTACGAGCAGTACTTC	.	.	TRBV6-1	TRBJ2-7
CASSLRDREIDEQYF	TGTGCCAGCAGTTTACGGGACAGGGAAATTGACGAGCAGTACTTC	.	TRBD1	TRBV27	TRBJ2-7
CASSGTVLPRDEKLFF	TGTGCCAGTTCCGGGACAGTGTTGCCTAGAGATGAAAAACTGTTTTTT	.	TRBD1	TRBV28	TRBJ1-4
CSVGSGRAAGEQFF	TGCAGCGTCGGAAGCGGGAGGGCCGCCGGTGAGCAGTTCTTC	once	TRBD2	TRBV29-1	TRBJ2-1
CASSSTPFGEQYF	TGTGCCAGCTCCTCGACACCCTTTGGGGAGCAGTACTTC	.	.	TRBV6-4	TRBJ2-7
CASSTWTGFGANEKLFF	TGTGCCAGCAGCACCTGGACAGGGTTTGGTGCTAATGAAAAACTGTTTTTT	.	TRBD1	TRBV7-9	TRBJ1-4
CARRDRTLGGGYTF	TGTGCCAGGAGGGACCGGACACTTGGAGGGGGCTACACCTTC	.	.	TRBV11-3	TRBJ1-2
CASSQTRDRPNGTDTQYF	TGTGCCAGCAGTCAAACACGGGACAGACCCAACGGCACAGATACGCAGTATTTT	.	TRBD1	TRBV6-6	TRBJ2-3
CASSPAGTETLRGYF	TGCGCCAGCAGCCCAGCCGGGACAGAGACCCTGCGGGGGTACTTC	.	.	TRBV5-1	TRBJ2-7
CASSVDEGYSNQPQHF	TGTGCCAGCAGCGTAGACGAGGGTTATAGCAATCAGCCCCAGCATTTT	once	.	TRBV9	TRBJ1-5
CASSIMGVAEAFF	TGTGCCAGTAGTATCATGGGAGTGGCTGAAGCTTTCTTT	.	.	TRBV19	TRBJ1-1
CASSQDGRVTDTQYF	TGCGCCAGCAGCCAAGATGGGAGGGTAACAGATACGCAGTATTTT	once	TRBD2	TRBV4-3	TRBJ2-3
CASRPPGPAGYTF	TGTGCCAGCAGACCTCCTGGGCCCGCGGGCTACACCTTC	.	.	TRBV5-4	TRBJ1-2
CASSKAGHQFF	TGTGCCAGCAGCAAAGCGGGACACCAGTTCTTC	.	.	TRBV21-1	TRBJ2-1
CASRNGLVDNEQFF	TGTGCCAGCAGAAACGGACTAGTCGACAATGAGCAGTTCTTC	.	TRBD2	TRBV3-1/TRBV3-2	TRBJ2-1
CAWSGHLSSYNEQFF	TGTGCCTGGAGTGGCCATCTAAGCTCCTACAATGAGCAGTTCTTC	.	.	TRBV30	TRBJ2-1
CASSLGSGQGGYTF	TGTGCCAGCAGCTTGGGCTCGGGGCAGGGGGGCTACACCTTC	.	.	TRBV7-9	TRBJ1-2
CASERSQGKNEQFF	TGTGCCAGCGAAAGATCACAGGGAAAAAATGAGCAGTTCTTC	.	.	TRBV9	TRBJ2-1
CASSSGLQPGYEQYF	TGTGCCAGCAGCTCTGGACTCCAACCGGGCTACGAGCAGTACTTC	.	.	TRBV7-2	TRBJ2-7
CASSQGGFREAFF	TGTGCCAGCAGCCAAGGTGGGTTCAGGGAAGCTTTCTTT	.	.	TRBV4-2	TRBJ1-1
CASSLKVPGQVSLMNTEAFF	TGCGCCAGCAGCTTAAAAGTTCCGGGACAGGTTTCCCTAATGAACACTGAAGCTTTCTTT	.	TRBD1	TRBV5-1	TRBJ1-1
CASSSKQGALGYTF	TGTGCCAGCAGTAGTAAACAGGGGGCTTTGGGCTACACCTTC	.	TRBD1	TRBV6-5	TRBJ1-2